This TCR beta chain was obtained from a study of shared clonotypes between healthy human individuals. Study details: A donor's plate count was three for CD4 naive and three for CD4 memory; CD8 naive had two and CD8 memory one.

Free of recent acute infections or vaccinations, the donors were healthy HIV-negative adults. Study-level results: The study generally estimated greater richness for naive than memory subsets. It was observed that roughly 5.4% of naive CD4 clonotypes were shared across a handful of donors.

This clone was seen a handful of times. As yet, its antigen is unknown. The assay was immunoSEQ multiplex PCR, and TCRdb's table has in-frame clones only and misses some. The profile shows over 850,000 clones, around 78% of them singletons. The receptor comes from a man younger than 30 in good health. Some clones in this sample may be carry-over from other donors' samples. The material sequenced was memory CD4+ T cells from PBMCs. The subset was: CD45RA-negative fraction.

CDR3 protein: CASSRTLAGNQPQHF. The CDR3 nucleotides read TGTGCCAGCAGTCGGACTCTGGCTGGCAATCAGCCCCAGCATTTT. The V and J genes are TRBV2 and TRBJ1-5, with no clear D. Trimming took 5 bases from V and 2 from J, leaving 13 bases between them. The CDR3 is 15 residues long. Germline CDR1 reads SNHLY; CDR2 reads FYNNEI. Using reference TRBV2 and TRBJ1-5 for the parts outside the CDR3, the full variable domain is EPEVTQTPSHQVTQMGQEVILRCVPISNHLYFYWYRQILGQKVEFLVSFYNNEISEKSEIFDDQFSVERPDGSNFTLKIRSTKLEDSAMYFCASSRTLAGNQPQHFGDGTRLSIL.